The 25 T cell receptor beta chains below all came from one sample that was sequenced in a study of cytomegalovirus exposure and HLA in healthy donors. TCRdb keeps only in-frame clones here, not all; method: immunoSEQ multiplex PCR. The sample holds under 250,000 clones, 80% to 90% seen once. The sample comprised PBMCs. Receptor source: a young woman in good health and CMV-seronegative.

This chain links TRBV5-1 with TRBJ2-6, with 8 bases matching TRBD1. This CDR3 has 16 amino acids. After removal of 2 bases from V and 0 bases from J, the junction contained 1 base not matched to a gene. Germline V CDR1 and CDR2: SGHRS, YFSETQ. The CDR3 is CASSFTGGSGANVLTF. The CDR3 DNA sequence: TGCGCCAGCAGCTTTACAGGGGGCTCTGGGGCCAACGTCCTGACTTTC.

The V gene is TRBV19, the J gene TRBJ2-1, with a possible D match to TRBD2 (5 bases). The V end was cut by 5 bases, the J end by 3 bases, with 11 bases between. The germline gives CDR1 LNHDA, CDR2 SQIVND (reference sequence). CDR3 size: 14 residues. The CDR3 reads CASSEGPGYNEQFF. CDR3 in DNA: TGTGCCAGTAGTGAGGGTCCGGGCTACAATGAGCAGTTCTTC. Together with reference TRBV19 and TRBJ2-1, the CDR3 gives the full variable domain: DGGITQSPKYLFRKEGQNVTLSCEQNLNHDAMYWYRQDPGQGLRLIYYSQIVNDFQKGDIAEGYSVSREKKESFPLTVTSAQKNPTAFYLCASSEGPGYNEQFFGPGTRLTVL.

V usage is TRBV2 and J usage is TRBJ2-1, with a weak D call TRBD2 (5 bases). V lost 6 bases and J lost 0, with 12 bases in between. CDR3 size: 15 residues. Germline V CDR1 and CDR2: SNHLY, FYNNEI. In DNA, the CDR3 is TGTGCCAGCAGCGAGGGTTCCAGCTCCTACAATGAGCAGTTCTTC. Translating gives CASSEGSSSYNEQFF.

The chain carries TRBV18 and TRBJ2-1; 10 nucleotides line up with TRBD2. Per the germline V gene, CDR1 is KGHSH and CDR2 is LQKENI. V trimming: 4 bases; J trimming: 6 bases; junction bases outside the gene matches: 12. This CDR3 region has 17 residues. DNA for the CDR3: TGTGCCAGCTCACTGCGGACTAGCGGAACCCTAATCAATGAGCAGTTCTTC. Translated: CASSLRTSGTLINEQFF.

This clone has more than one count but fewer than ten. The chain recombines TRBV29-1 with TRBJ1-2, with D possibly being TRBD1 (6 bases). The germline gives CDR1 SQVTM, CDR2 ANQGSEA. The CDR3 contains 11 residues. Trimming took 8 bases from V and 6 from J, leaving 13 bases between them. Here the CDR3 DNA reads TGCAGCACTCGGGGGGGGCATGGCTACACCTTC. Amino acids: CSTRGGHGYTF.

The rearrangement uses TRBV28 and TRBJ2-5; TRBD2 is a possible D gene (5 bases). V lost 2 bases to trimming and J lost 5 bases, with 12 bases between them. Per the germline V gene, CDR1 is MDHEN and CDR2 is SYDVKM. The CDR3 length is 14 residues. CDR3 nucleotide sequence: TGTGCCAGCAGTTTAATCGAGGGTAGCGAGACCCAGTACTTC. It yields the protein CASSLIEGSETQYF.

The rearrangement joins TRBV4-2 to TRBJ1-1; D is perhaps TRBD1 (6 bases). V gave up 4 bases and J gave up 2 bases, with 11 bases separating them. The length of the CDR3 is 14 residues. Germline V gene lookup returns CDR1 LGHNA and CDR2 YNFKEQ. Here the CDR3 reads CASSRATGNTEAFF. Here the CDR3 DNA reads TGTGCCAGCAGCCGAGCGACAGGAAACACTGAAGCTTTCTTT.

The chain carries TRBV6-6 and TRBJ2-3; D remains ambiguous. V dropped 4 bases and J dropped 0 bases, with 8 bases sitting between them. The CDR3 sequence is 14 residues long. Germline-derived CDR1 and CDR2 are MNHNY and SVGAGI (reference sequence). The CDR3 loop is CASSLSVSTDTQYF. In nucleotides, the CDR3 is TGTGCCAGCAGTTTGTCAGTTAGCACAGATACGCAGTATTTT.

The chain uses TRBV30 and TRBJ2-7; the match to TRBD2 covers 13 bases. Germline values: CDR1 GTSNPN, CDR2 SVGIG (reference sequence). J gave up 7 bases and V 5 bases, and 8 bases lay outside the gene matches. The CDR3 contains 14 residues. The CDR3 loop reads CAWSNPGLAGEQYF. Here the CDR3 DNA reads TGTGCCTGGTCTAATCCGGGACTAGCGGGGGAGCAGTACTTC.

The genes are TRBV6-4 and TRBJ1-6; D is undetermined. Trimming took off 2 bases at V and 0 bases at J, with 5 bases between the two ends. CDR1 and CDR2 from the germline V gene are MRHNA and SNTAGT. This CDR3 region has 15 residues. The chain's CDR3 is CASSDASSYNSPLHF. The CDR3 nucleotides are TGTGCCAGCAGTGACGCGAGCTCCTATAATTCACCCCTCCACTTT.

The chain employs TRBV10-3 and TRBJ1-5; 9 bases line up with TRBD1. With V trimmed by 5 bases and J by 6 bases, 5 bases remained unmatched. Germline values: CDR1 ENHRY, CDR2 SYGVKD. The CDR3 consists of 14 residues. The CDR3 here is CAISIQGAGQPQHF. The DNA for the CDR3 is TGTGCCATCAGTATACAGGGGGCAGGTCAGCCCCAGCATTTT.

The V call is TRBV2, the J call TRBJ1-2; TRBD1 matches 8 bases. CDR3 length equals 15 residues. From germline, CDR1 is SNHLY and CDR2 FYNNEI. The junction had 11 bases not matched to a gene; V was cut back by 6 bases and J by 5 bases. This CDR3 reads CASRDSPGQVYGYTF. In DNA, the CDR3 is TGTGCCAGCAGGGACTCGCCGGGACAGGTATATGGCTACACCTTC.

Here the CDR3 DNA reads TGTGCCAGCAGCTCTCCCGGGACAGGAAGATATTATCGGAACACTGAAGCTTTCTTT. Translating gives CASSSPGTGRYYRNTEAFF. The J gene is TRBJ1-1, the V gene TRBV9; 8 bases fit TRBD1. There are 19 residues in the CDR3. Trimming cost V 4 bases and J 1 base; bases outside gene matches: 18. Germline CDR1 SGDLS, CDR2 YYNGEE.

This clone appeared a single time. The CDR3 loop is CAWSFTVAKNIQYF. CDR3 nucleotides: TGTGCCTGGAGTTTTACGGTAGCCAAAAACATTCAGTACTTC. The chain links TRBV30 to TRBJ2-4, with unresolved D. Trimming shortened V by 2 bases and J by 0 bases, and 8 bases separated the two germline ends. There are 14 residues in the CDR3. CDR1 and CDR2 from the germline V gene are GTSNPN and SVGIG (reference sequence).

The CDR3 coding sequence is TGTGCCAGCCTCTTGGGGGGGTCCACAGATACGCAGTATTTT. This gives the protein CASLLGGSTDTQYF. The chain has TRBV6-1 and TRBJ2-3, with TRBD2 identical over 7 bases. The ends lost 8 bases at V and 2 bases at J; junction bases unmatched: 7. The CDR3 has 14 residues. CDR1 is MNHNS, CDR2 SASEGT, per germline.

This clone has more than one count but fewer than ten. The chain employs TRBV4-1 and TRBJ1-5; maybe TRBD1 (5 bases). Between the trimmed V and J ends, which lost 2 bases and 0 bases, there was a span of 11 bases. This CDR3 contains 16 residues. Per the germline V gene, CDR1 is MGHRA and CDR2 is YSYEKL. The CDR3 nucleotides are TGCGCCAGCAGCCAAACCGGGACTGTTAGCAATCAGCCCCAGCATTTT. This sequence encodes CASSQTGTVSNQPQHF.

The chain couples TRBV30 to TRBJ2-3, with 7 bases identical to TRBD2. Germline trimming cut 3 bases from V and 3 bases from J; bases unmatched to any gene: 9. This CDR3 is 15 amino acids long. CDR1 is GTSNPN, CDR2 SVGIG, per germline (reference sequence). CDR3 sequence: CAWSEQRTRTDTQYF. In DNA form, the CDR3 reads TGTGCCTGGAGCGAACAAAGGACTAGGACAGATACGCAGTATTTT.

V usage is TRBV5-1 and J usage is TRBJ1-1, with a possible D match to TRBD1 (6 bases). The CDR3 runs to 16 residues. Trimming stripped 3 bases from V and 0 bases from J, with 15 bases between. In germline, CDR1 is SGHRS, CDR2 YFSETQ. The CDR3 here is CASSSTTGVMNTEAFF. CDR3 in DNA: TGCGCCAGCAGCTCGACGACAGGAGTAATGAACACTGAAGCTTTCTTT.

The chain joins TRBV5-1 to TRBJ2-3, with 14 bases aligning to TRBD2. Germline CDR1 SGHRS, CDR2 YFSETQ. This CDR3 comprises 15 residues. The J segment lost 4 bases and the V segment lost 3 bases, leaving 1 base of the junction unmatched. The CDR3 spells CASSWTSGGSDTQYF. CDR3 nucleotides: TGCGCCAGCAGCTGGACTAGCGGGGGGTCAGATACGCAGTATTTT.

This chain links TRBV30 with TRBJ2-7; D is ambiguous. Germline V gives CDR1 GTSNPN, CDR2 SVGIG (reference sequence). This CDR3 contains 12 residues. V was cut by 3 bases and J by 6 bases, with 12 bases left in between. In DNA, the CDR3 is TGTGCCTGGAGCCCCGACACCATCGAGCAGTACTTC. This encodes CAWSPDTIEQYF.

The rearrangement joins TRBV5-1 to TRBJ1-3; a weak D match, TRBD1 (5 bases). With 0 bases removed from V and 4 bases from J, the gap between germline ends came to 11 bases. Germline-derived CDR1 and CDR2 are SGHRS and YFSETQ. This CDR3 has 15 amino acids. CDR3 bases: TGCGCCAGCAGCTTGGTGGGGGGTTACGGAAACACCATATATTTT. The encoded protein is CASSLVGGYGNTIYF.

The rearrangement links TRBV25-1 to TRBJ1-3; D unclear. Per the germline V gene, CDR1 is MGHDK and CDR2 is SYGVNS. V gave up 6 bases and J gave up 1 base, with 4 bases separating them. The length of the CDR3 is 12 residues. The CDR3: CASSQSGNTIYF. In nucleotides, the CDR3 is TGTGCCAGCAGCCAATCTGGAAACACCATATATTTT.

V usage is TRBV6-8 and J usage is TRBJ2-4, with unresolved D. Germline CDR1 reads MNHGY; CDR2 reads SAAAGT. The CDR3 consists of 14 residues. With 6 bases removed from V and 3 bases from J, the gap between germline ends came to 12 bases. Here the CDR3 reads CASSPPRIKNIQYF. CDR3 DNA sequence: TGTGCCAGCAGCCCCCCTCGTATCAAAAACATTCAGTACTTC.

Details on this clone: The junction shows a germline mismatch at one end, possibly a read error. The chain is built from TRBV20-1 and TRBJ2-3, with 10 bases identical to TRBD2. The V gene's germline CDR1 is DFQATT and CDR2 SNEGSKA (reference sequence). This CDR3 contains 10 residues. The CDR3 DNA follows: TGCAGTGCTAGAGGGAGCGGGGGGGATTTT. Its protein product is CSARGSGGDF.

The CDR3 region has the DNA TGCGCCAGCAGCTTGTCCTTAGGGGTGGATAATTCACCCCTCCACTTT. Its protein product is CASSLSLGVDNSPLHF. The chain carries TRBV5-1 and TRBJ1-6; a weak D match, TRBD1 (5 bases). The CDR3 totals 16 residues. Looked up from germline, CDR1 is SGHRS and CDR2 is YFSETQ. Trimming stripped 1 base from V and 5 bases from J, with 13 bases between. Drawing the rest from reference TRBV5-1 and TRBJ1-6, the complete variable domain is KAGVTQTPRYLIKTRGQQVTLSCSPISGHRSVSWYQQTPGQGLQFLFEYFSETQRNKGNFPGRFSGRQFSNSRSEMNVSTLELGDSALYLCASSLSLGVDNSPLHFGNGTRLTVT.